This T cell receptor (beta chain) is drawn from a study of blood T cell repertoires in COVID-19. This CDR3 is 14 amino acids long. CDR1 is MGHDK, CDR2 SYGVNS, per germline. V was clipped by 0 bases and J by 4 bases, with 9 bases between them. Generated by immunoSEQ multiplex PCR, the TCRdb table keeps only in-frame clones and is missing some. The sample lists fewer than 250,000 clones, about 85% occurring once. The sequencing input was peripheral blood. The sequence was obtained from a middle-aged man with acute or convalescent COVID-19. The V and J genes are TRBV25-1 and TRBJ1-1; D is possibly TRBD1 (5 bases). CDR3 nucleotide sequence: TGTGCCAGCAGTGAATACGGGGGGGGCACTGAAGCTTTCTTT. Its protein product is CASSEYGGGTEAFF.